A single sample gave rise to the 31 T cell receptor beta chains below, sequenced in a study of T cells in localized non-small cell lung cancer. Using immunoSEQ multiplex PCR, the repertoire was profiled, and TCRdb retains in-frame clones only, with some absent. The sample carries tens of thousands of clones, roughly nine tenths recorded once. Sequencing was performed on peripheral blood, taken before any cancer treatment. The receptors originated from a male donor older than 55 with stage III squamous cell lung carcinoma.

The rearrangement links TRBV2 to TRBJ2-5; 12 nucleotides agree with TRBD2. J gave up 5 bases and V 7 bases, and 2 bases lay outside the gene matches. This CDR3 region has 13 residues. CDR1 SNHLY and CDR2 FYNNEI come from the germline V gene. The CDR3 DNA is TGTGCCAGCACCGGGACTAGCGGGGAGACCCAGTACTTC. Translated, it gives CASTGTSGETQYF.

This chain connects TRBV11-2 to TRBJ1-1; no clear D. CDR3 length equals 14 residues. Trimming left V 4 bases short and J 0 bases short, with 9 bases between. In germline, CDR1 is SGHAT, CDR2 FQNNGV. In DNA, the CDR3 is TGTGCCAGCAGCTCGTCGGGCTTGAACACTGAAGCTTTCTTT. Residues: CASSSSGLNTEAFF. Complete variable domain (other parts from reference TRBV11-2 and TRBJ1-1): EAGVAQSPRYKIIEKRQSVAFWCNPISGHATLYWYQQILGQGPKLLIQFQNNGVVDDSQLPKDRFSAERLKGVDSTLKIQPAKLEDSAVYLCASSSSGLNTEAFFGQGTRLTVV.

The chain recombines TRBV4-3 with TRBJ2-3; D is unresolved. The germline CDR1 and CDR2 sequences are LGHNA and YSLEER. The CDR3 runs to 16 residues. Trimming removed 0 bases from V and 6 bases from J, with 16 bases in between. The CDR3 DNA reads as TGCGCCAGCAGCCAAGAGAGTAAGAGGATTTGGGATACGCAGTATTTT. It codes for CASSQESKRIWDTQYF.

The J gene is TRBJ2-5, the V gene TRBV11-3; 7 bases match TRBD1. The CDR3 has 17 residues. The J segment lost 2 bases and the V segment lost 5 bases, leaving 14 bases of the junction unmatched. Germline lookup yields CDR1 SGHNT and CDR2 YENEEA. The CDR3: CASSDSMGQRGQETQYF. The CDR3 bases are TGTGCCAGCAGCGATAGTATGGGACAGAGAGGGCAAGAGACCCAGTACTTC.

V usage is TRBV9 and J usage is TRBJ1-2; D is unclear. The germline gives CDR1 SGDLS, CDR2 YYNGEE. The CDR3 runs to 13 residues. The V end was cut by 0 bases, the J end by 6 bases, with 9 bases between. The DNA of the CDR3 is TGTGCCAGCAGCGTAGATTCGGTGGATGGCTACACCTTC. Translated: CASSVDSVDGYTF.

A note on this clone: Mismatch with germline at one junction end may stem from a read error. The CDR3 sequence is CASSEVGGWHF. The CDR3 DNA reads as TGTGCCAGCAGTGAAGTAGGTGGGTGGCACTTC. The chain uses TRBV6-1 and TRBJ2-5; no firm D call. Per germline, CDR1 MNHNS and CDR2 SASEGT. This CDR3 region has 11 residues.

The chain carries TRBV19 and TRBJ1-4; no clear D gene. The CDR3 extends over 13 amino acids. Germline loops: CDR1 LNHDA, CDR2 SQIVND (reference sequence). Trimming cost V 3 bases and J 6 bases, with 8 bases left between them. In DNA form, the CDR3 reads TGTGCCAGTAGTATCGGGCGGCATGAAAAACTGTTTTTT. Its protein is CASSIGRHEKLFF.

The chain carries TRBV18 and TRBJ1-1; TRBD1 matches 8 bases. CDR1 KGHSH and CDR2 LQKENI come from the germline V gene. The CDR3 length is 14 residues. V shed 6 bases, J shed 1 base, and the junction held 4 bases outside the gene matches. For the CDR3, the DNA is TGTGCCAGCTCGTCGGGACAGGCGAACACTGAAGCTTTCTTT. Amino acids: CASSSGQANTEAFF.

V is TRBV4-2 and J is TRBJ1-3, with unresolved D. Germline loops: CDR1 LGHNA, CDR2 YNFKEQ. Deletions cut 0 bases from V and 4 bases from J, with 10 bases between. The CDR3 has 15 residues. CDR3: CASSQDRGPGNTIYF. CDR3 sequence (DNA): TGTGCCAGCAGCCAAGATAGAGGACCAGGAAACACCATATATTTT.

V gene TRBV10-3 combines with J gene TRBJ2-7; 8 nucleotides agree with TRBD1. The length of the CDR3 is 16 residues. Trimming took 5 bases from V and 2 from J; bases not matched to a gene: 11. The germline V gene encodes CDR1 ENHRY and CDR2 SYGVKD. CDR3 sequence (DNA): TGTGCCATCAGTATTCAGGGGGCAGGGCTAACCTACGAGCAGTACTTC. Translated: CAISIQGAGLTYEQYF.

This chain links TRBV29-1 with TRBJ1-2, with D unresolved. Germline CDR1 SQVTM, CDR2 ANQGSEA. The CDR3 runs to 18 residues. V shed 0 bases and J shed 2 bases, with 22 bases lying between them. In DNA, the CDR3 is TGCAGCGTTGAAGATGAAGGTTGGCCGTTAGAAGAGAACTATGGCTACACCTTC. Translating it yields CSVEDEGWPLEENYGYTF.

V is TRBV9 and J is TRBJ2-1; TRBD1 agrees at 7 bases. Looked up from germline, CDR1 is SGDLS and CDR2 is YYNGEE. The CDR3 is 15 residues long. V trimming: 4 bases; J trimming: 9 bases; junction bases outside the gene matches: 13. The CDR3 DNA reads as TGTGCCAGCAGCCCCCAGGGTGGCAGGGGGATTGAGCAGTTCTTC. It specifies CASSPQGGRGIEQFF.

J is TRBJ1-1 and V is TRBV30, with D tentatively TRBD1 (5 bases). The length of the CDR3 is 14 residues. The ends were cut back, 2 bases at V and 3 bases at J, with 13 bases in the middle. CDR1 GTSNPN and CDR2 SVGIG come from the germline V gene (reference sequence). The CDR3 region has the DNA TGTGCCTGGAGTTTCGGGGGAACTTACACTGAAGCTTTCTTT. Translating gives CAWSFGGTYTEAFF.

The gene calls are TRBV6-6 and TRBJ2-3; D is unresolved. The CDR3 has 12 amino acids. The germline V gene encodes CDR1 MNHNY and CDR2 SVGAGI (reference sequence). V lost 4 bases, J lost 10 bases, and 12 bases lay in between. CDR3 bases: TGTGCCAGCAGTTCCCGACCTGTGGCGCAGTATTTT. Translating it yields CASSSRPVAQYF.

V usage is TRBV10-2 and J usage is TRBJ1-3; TRBD1 is a possible D gene (5 bases). Germline values: CDR1 WSHSY, CDR2 SAAADI. V lost 6 bases to trimming and J lost 0 bases, with 12 bases between them. This CDR3 spans 15 amino acids. The CDR3 DNA sequence: TGCGCCAGCAGGAAGGGACCGTCCTCTGGAAACACCATATATTTT. Its translation: CASRKGPSSGNTIYF.

This chain connects TRBV7-9 to TRBJ2-5; D assignment may be TRBD1 or TRBD2 (6 bases each). Germline-derived CDR1 and CDR2 are SEHNR and FQNEAQ (reference sequence). This CDR3 spans 15 amino acids. V dropped 5 bases and J dropped 5 bases, with 18 bases sitting between them. The CDR3 nucleotides read TGTGCCAGCAGCGGGAACGGGGGCCTGAGGGAGACCCAGTACTTC. Its translation: CASSGNGGLRETQYF.

This sequence joins TRBV19 and TRBJ1-1; D gene unclear. This CDR3 has 13 residues. The germline V gene encodes CDR1 LNHDA and CDR2 SQIVND (reference sequence). V shed 3 bases and J shed 1 base, with 6 bases lying between them. CDR3 nucleotide sequence: TGTGCCAGTAGTATCGGCAGGAACACTGAAGCTTTCTTT. It is translated as CASSIGRNTEAFF. The full variable domain, rest sourced from reference TRBV19 and TRBJ1-1, is DGGITQSPKYLFRKEGQNVTLSCEQNLNHDAMYWYRQDPGQGLRLIYYSQIVNDFQKGDIAEGYSVSREKKESFPLTVTSAQKNPTAFYLCASSIGRNTEAFFGQGTRLTVV.

The chain is built from TRBV12-5 and TRBJ2-7; TRBD2 agrees at 7 bases. The V gene's germline CDR1 is LGHNT and CDR2 FRNRAP. The junction had 13 bases not matched to a gene; V was cut back by 11 bases and J by 0 bases. The CDR3 extends over 15 amino acids. CDR3 DNA sequence: TGTGCTGGATTAGAAGGCAAGCGGGGCTCCTACGAGCAGTACTTC. This gives the protein CAGLEGKRGSYEQYF.

J is TRBJ1-5 and V is TRBV6-1; 9 bases align to TRBD1. The CDR3 runs 15 residues. CDR1 and CDR2 (germline): MNHNS, SASEGT. The J segment lost 5 bases and the V segment lost 6 bases, leaving 8 bases of the junction unmatched. The CDR3 region has the DNA TGTGCCAGCAGAAGGGACAGGGAACTTGATCAGCCCCAGCATTTT. Translated, it gives CASRRDRELDQPQHF.

This clone was counted a single time. V gene TRBV9 combines with J gene TRBJ2-5; D possibly uses TRBD1 or TRBD2 (5 bases each). This CDR3 spans 14 amino acids. The V end lost 0 bases, the J end lost 5 bases, and 11 bases lay between the germline ends. The germline V gene encodes CDR1 SGDLS and CDR2 YYNGEE. This CDR3 reads CASSVGLGEETQYF. The CDR3 coding sequence is TGTGCCAGCAGCGTAGGTCTGGGGGAGGAGACCCAGTACTTC.

This rearrangement joins TRBV2 to TRBJ1-1, with D perhaps TRBD1 (6 bases). Germline V gene data show CDR1 as SNHLY and CDR2 as FYNNEI. The CDR3 spans 15 residues. Trimming shortened V by 7 bases and J by 6 bases, and 21 bases separated the two germline ends. The chain's CDR3 is CASTRDTAGAPEAFF. The CDR3, as DNA: TGTGCCAGCACCAGGGACACTGCGGGGGCCCCTGAAGCTTTCTTT.

J is TRBJ2-5 and V is TRBV5-1; D is perhaps TRBD2 (6 bases). V gave up 0 bases and J gave up 5 bases, with 14 bases separating them. CDR3 length equals 15 residues. CDR1 and CDR2 from the germline V gene are SGHRS and YFSETQ. DNA of the CDR3: TGCGCCAGCAGCTTGGGGTGGGGGACTCGGGAGACCCAGTACTTC. Amino acids: CASSLGWGTRETQYF.

V gene TRBV5-4 combines with J gene TRBJ2-1; the D gene is possibly TRBD1 (5 bases). The V end was cut by 1 base, the J end by 0 bases, with 8 bases between. Germline CDR1 and CDR2: SGHNT and YYREEE (reference sequence). The CDR3 spans 15 residues. This chain's CDR3 is CASSLIGVSYNEQFF. Written as DNA, the CDR3 is TGTGCCAGCAGCTTGATAGGGGTCTCCTACAATGAGCAGTTCTTC.

The chain recombines TRBV6-6 with TRBJ1-5; D remains ambiguous. The CDR3 is 13 amino acids. Germline CDR1 MNHNY, CDR2 SVGAGI (reference sequence). V was trimmed by 2 bases and J by 9 bases, leaving 11 bases between them. CDR3 DNA: TGTGCCAGCAGTTACGAGGGTGGTAGGCCCCAGCATTTT. Translation gives CASSYEGGRPQHF.

The rearrangement uses TRBV9 and TRBJ2-4, with TRBD1 as a possible D gene (6 bases). Trimming shortened V by 3 bases and J by 1 base, and 17 bases separated the two germline ends. Germline V gene sequence: CDR1 SGDLS, CDR2 YYNGEE. The CDR3 runs to 17 residues. The CDR3 coding sequence is TGTGCCAGCAGCGCCCGAGGGGGAACCTCGGCCAAAAACATTCAGTACTTC. This translates into CASSARGGTSAKNIQYF.

The V gene is TRBV18, the J gene TRBJ2-1, with 7 bases lining up with TRBD1. The length of the CDR3 is 14 residues. The V gene end was trimmed by 3 bases and the J gene end by 10 bases; junction bases not matched to a gene: 9. The germline gives CDR1 KGHSH, CDR2 LQKENI. The CDR3 bases are TGTGCCAGCTCACCTTGGGACAGAAGACAGGAGCAGTTCTTC. It yields the protein CASSPWDRRQEQFF. The complete variable domain, with remaining parts taken from reference TRBV18 and TRBJ2-1, reads NAGVMQNPRHLVRRRGQEARLRCSPMKGHSHVYWYRQLPEEGLKFMVYLQKENIIDESGMPKERFSAEFPKEGPSILRIQQVVRGDSAAYFCASSPWDRRQEQFFGPGTRLTVL.

The chain has TRBV2 and TRBJ1-3; 7 nucleotides line up with TRBD1. Germline V CDR1 and CDR2: SNHLY, FYNNEI. This CDR3 comprises 14 residues. Trimming at V came to 6 bases and at J to 0 bases, leaving 2 bases not matched to a gene. The CDR3 loop is CASSRGSSGNTIYF. The CDR3 bases are TGTGCCAGCAGCAGGGGGTCCTCTGGAAACACCATATATTTT.

The gene calls are TRBV2 and TRBJ2-6, with D unclear. Germline V gives CDR1 SNHLY, CDR2 FYNNEI. The V and J ends lost 8 bases and 12 bases respectively, with 20 bases between them. CDR3 length: 14 residues. CDR3 sequence reads: CASEERFVSGVLTF. CDR3 DNA: TGTGCCAGCGAGGAGAGATTCGTATCAGGCGTCCTGACTTTC.

In its sample, this clone was seen once. Written as DNA, the CDR3 is TGTGCCAGCAGTTACTCGGAGTGGAAAGAGACCCAGTACTTC. As protein: CASSYSEWKETQYF. The chain couples TRBV6-6 to TRBJ2-5, with no clear D. Germline V CDR1 and CDR2: MNHNY, SVGAGI (reference sequence). V lost 0 bases and J lost 3, with 8 bases in between. The CDR3 extends over 14 amino acids.

The chain links TRBV29-1 to TRBJ2-4; D not certain. Looked up from germline, CDR1 is SQVTM and CDR2 is ANQGSEA. Trimming stripped 6 bases from V and 0 bases from J, with 12 bases between. CDR3 length: 14 residues. The CDR3 spells CSVRPTLAKNIQYF. CDR3 nucleotide sequence: TGCAGCGTGCGACCGACCCTAGCCAAAAACATTCAGTACTTC. The full variable domain, with the rest looked up from reference TRBV29-1 and TRBJ2-4, is SAVISQKPSRDICQRGTSLTIQCQVDSQVTMMFWYRQQPGQSLTLIATANQGSEATYESGFVIDKFPISRPNLTFSTLTVSNMSPEDSSIYLCSVRPTLAKNIQYFGAGTRLSVL.

The chain uses TRBV5-1 and TRBJ2-5; D tentatively reads TRBD1 or TRBD2 (5 bases each). The germline V and J ends were trimmed by 4 bases and 5 bases, with 18 bases remaining between them. The V gene's germline CDR1 is SGHRS and CDR2 YFSETQ. The CDR3 contains 15 residues. CDR3 DNA: TGCGCCAGCAGCCAAGGGACCCCCGGGGTGGAGACCCAGTACTTC. Its translation is CASSQGTPGVETQYF.